This entry features one TCR beta chain sequence. No antigen is known for it. Using a J-beta primer mix together with a sample-barcoded 5' primer, a second PCR was run for about 7 to 12 cycles. TCRdb reprocessed the 5' RACE reads with MiXCR, giving one entry per CDR3 protein. This table holds some 710,000 distinct CDR3 sequences, roughly 46% found once. The CDR3 loop spans 15 amino acids. Trimming pared 3 bases from V and 7 bases from J, leaving 16 bases between. This sample was taken from a study of blood T cells in healthy people across ages. Study findings and constraints: Per million T cells, the diversity of TCR beta decreased roughly linearly as age advanced. Possibly, changes in expanded clonotypes were confounded because donor CMV status was unknown.

Roughly 9.8 milliliters of peripheral blood were drawn from each donor. Total RNA extracted from each sample amounted to at least 5 micrograms. This chain joins TRBV12-3 or TRBV12-4 and TRBJ1-5; D not certain. The origin of this receptor is a man older than 75 in good health. Sequencing was carried out using blood. The CDR3 reads CASSFGPRSTQPQHF. Here the CDR3 DNA reads TGTGCCAGCAGTTTTGGACCGCGGTCAACCCAGCCCCAGCATTTT.